Following are 27 T cell receptor beta chains from one sample sequenced in a study of blood T cell repertoires in COVID-19. The method was immunoSEQ multiplex PCR; TCRdb's version includes in-frame clones alone and lacks a portion of them. The sample holds approximately 110,000 clones, 85% to 90% seen once. Sequencing used peripheral blood. These TCRs come from a woman of 80 years or more with acute or convalescent COVID-19.

About this clone: In the same sample, other DNA sequences code for this CDR3. The chain employs TRBV7-2 and TRBJ2-5, with 14 bases aligning to TRBD2. The CDR3 spans 15 residues. Per the germline V gene, CDR1 is SGHTA and CDR2 is FQGNSA. The junction had 3 bases not matched to a gene; V was cut back by 5 bases and J by 4 bases. In nucleotides, the CDR3 is TGTGCCAGCAGCCTGGGACTAGCGGGGGTAGAGACCCAGTACTTC. Amino acids: CASSLGLAGVETQYF. Full variable domain (remainder filled in from reference TRBV7-2 and TRBJ2-5): GAGVSQSPSNKVTEKGKDVELRCDPISGHTALYWYRQSLGQGLEFLIYFQGNSAPDKSGLPSDRFSAERTGGSVSTLTIQRTQQEDSAVYLCASSLGLAGVETQYFGPGTRLLVL.

This chain joins TRBV2 and TRBJ1-2; 7 nucleotides line up with TRBD1. V lost 2 bases to trimming and J lost 0 bases; unmatched junction nucleotides: 6. The germline CDR1 and CDR2 sequences are SNHLY and FYNNEI. This CDR3 is 16 amino acids long. The CDR3 loop is CASSERAGGSNYGYTF. In DNA form, the CDR3 reads TGTGCCAGCAGTGAAAGGGCAGGGGGATCTAACTATGGCTACACCTTC.

The V call is TRBV7-9, the J call TRBJ2-5; 7 bases map to TRBD2. Per the germline V gene, CDR1 is SEHNR and CDR2 is FQNEAQ (reference sequence). J was trimmed by 2 bases and V by 0 bases; bases with no gene match: 0. The CDR3 is 14 amino acids. The CDR3 reads CASSLAGGQETQYF. The CDR3 nucleotides read TGTGCCAGCAGCTTAGCGGGGGGGCAAGAGACCCAGTACTTC.

V usage is TRBV20-1 and J usage is TRBJ2-1, with a tentative D call TRBD2 (5 bases). With 3 bases removed from V and 5 bases from J, the gap between germline ends came to 20 bases. This CDR3 is built from 16 residues. From germline, CDR1 is DFQATT and CDR2 SNEGSKA (reference sequence). In DNA, the CDR3 is TGCAGTGCTAGTCCTACGACGGGGAACGGAGACAATGAGCAGTTCTTC. Amino acids: CSASPTTGNGDNEQFF.

This clone appeared a single time. This chain connects TRBV2 to TRBJ2-5; D perhaps matches TRBD1 (6 bases). The CDR3 is made up of 15 amino acids. The germline CDR1 and CDR2 sequences are SNHLY and FYNNEI. Trimming shortened V by 6 bases and J by 1 base, and 15 bases separated the two germline ends. CDR3 loop: CASRNRVSAQETQYF. For the CDR3, the DNA is TGTGCCAGCAGGAACAGGGTTTCGGCCCAAGAGACCCAGTACTTC.

The chain links TRBV7-2 to TRBJ1-2; no definite D call. V was pared by 2 bases and J by 4 bases, with 5 bases between. From germline, CDR1 is SGHTA and CDR2 FQGNSA. The CDR3 contains 12 residues. The CDR3 sequence is CASSLNIYGYTF. The CDR3 DNA sequence: TGTGCCAGCAGCTTAAACATCTATGGCTACACCTTC.

The chain links TRBV30 to TRBJ1-2; D not certain. The CDR3 spans 12 residues. Germline CDR1 is GTSNPN and CDR2 is SVGIG (reference sequence). With 2 bases removed from V and 4 bases from J, the gap between germline ends came to 8 bases. CDR3 residues: CAWSPRSYGYTF. The CDR3 DNA reads TGTGCCTGGAGTCCGCGGAGCTATGGCTACACCTTC.

The chain recombines TRBV27 with TRBJ1-2; D is possibly TRBD1 (6 bases). Germline values: CDR1 MNHEY, CDR2 SMNVEV (reference sequence). The length of the CDR3 is 15 residues. The ends were cut back, 3 bases at V and 4 bases at J, with 15 bases in the middle. In nucleotides, the CDR3 is TGTGCCAGCAGTTTCGGGACATCACCAAGCTATGGCTACACCTTC. This sequence encodes CASSFGTSPSYGYTF.

The chain carries TRBV28 and TRBJ1-5; no reliable D call. The CDR3 runs to 15 residues. Germline-derived CDR1 and CDR2 are MDHEN and SYDVKM. Trimming shortened V by 7 bases and J by 0 bases, and 13 bases separated the two germline ends. The CDR3 DNA is TGTGCCAGCAATTTGGCAGGTGATAGCAATCAGCCCCAGCATTTT. It specifies CASNLAGDSNQPQHF.

This clone was picked up one time. The chain links TRBV6-2 or TRBV6-3 to TRBJ2-7; D is unclear. Germline V gives CDR1 MNHEY, CDR2 SVGEGT. The CDR3 has 15 amino acids. Trimming cost V 0 bases and J 0 bases, with 9 bases left between them. CDR3: CASSYSIASSYEQYF. In DNA form, the CDR3 reads TGTGCCAGCAGTTACTCGATCGCCAGCTCCTACGAGCAGTACTTC.

V gene TRBV3-1 (or the pseudogene TRBV3-2) combines with J gene TRBJ1-6; D is uncertain. CDR1 and CDR2 from the germline V gene are LGHDT and YNNKEL (reference sequence). V was shortened by 4 bases and J by 0 bases, with 7 bases between the two germline ends. The CDR3 is made up of 15 amino acids. The CDR3 sequence is CASSRGSSYNSPLHF. The CDR3 DNA reads as TGTGCCAGCAGCCGAGGTAGCTCCTATAATTCACCCCTCCACTTT.

The J gene is TRBJ2-7, the V gene TRBV11-2; a possible D gene is TRBD1 (5 bases). Germline-derived CDR1 and CDR2 are SGHAT and FQNNGV. Trimming took off 2 bases at V and 2 bases at J, with 10 bases between the two ends. The CDR3 has 14 amino acids. CDR3 bases: TGTGCCAGCAGCTTACGACTGGGGCCCTACGAGCAGTACTTC. This gives the protein CASSLRLGPYEQYF. Full variable domain (outside the CDR3, taken from reference TRBV11-2 and TRBJ2-7): EAGVAQSPRYKIIEKRQSVAFWCNPISGHATLYWYQQILGQGPKLLIQFQNNGVVDDSQLPKDRFSAERLKGVDSTLKIQPAKLEDSAVYLCASSLRLGPYEQYFGPGTRLTVT.

This CDR3 reads CASSEQGPYNSPLHF. DNA of the CDR3: TGTGCCAGCAGCGAACAGGGTCCCTATAATTCACCCCTCCACTTT. The V gene is TRBV25-1, the J gene TRBJ1-6, with TRBD1 as a possible D gene (6 bases). V was pared by 6 bases and J by 2 bases, with 11 bases between. CDR1 and CDR2 (germline): MGHDK, SYGVNS. CDR3 length: 15 residues.

As regards this clone: The sample carries other DNA sequences with the same CDR3. The CDR3 region is CASSLGTGGNYGYTF. The CDR3 nucleotides read TGTGCCAGCAGCTTGGGGACAGGAGGTAACTATGGCTACACCTTC. The rearrangement joins TRBV7-2 to TRBJ1-2, with 8 bases lining up with TRBD1. With 3 bases clipped from V and 1 base from J, the junction kept 4 bases outside the gene matches. This CDR3 region has 15 residues. Looked up from germline, CDR1 is SGHTA and CDR2 is FQGNSA.

This chain uses TRBV7-8 with TRBJ2-7, with 9 bases aligning to TRBD2. CDR3 size: 14 residues. J lost 6 bases, V lost 3 bases, and 6 bases had no gene match. Germline CDR1 reads SGHVS; CDR2 reads FQNEAQ. The CDR3 DNA reads TGTGCCAGCAGCTTTGGGCTAGCGGGGAGCGAGCAGTACTTC. It encodes CASSFGLAGSEQYF.

The genes are TRBV9 and TRBJ2-7; TRBD1 matches 8 bases. Germline V gene data show CDR1 as SGDLS and CDR2 as YYNGEE. J lost 3 bases, V lost 3 bases, and 8 bases had no gene match. The CDR3 totals 15 residues. In DNA form, the CDR3 reads TGTGCCAGCAGCGCCGGGGGACAGGATCTCTACGAGCAGTACTTC. It specifies CASSAGGQDLYEQYF.

This chain joins TRBV10-3 and TRBJ1-5; the D gene is possibly TRBD1 (6 bases). CDR1 ENHRY and CDR2 SYGVKD come from the germline V gene. V dropped 8 bases and J dropped 3 bases, with 14 bases sitting between them. This CDR3 comprises 14 residues. In DNA form, the CDR3 reads TGTGCCATCGGGGGGGCAGCGCCCAATCAGCCCCAGCATTTT. Its translation: CAIGGAAPNQPQHF.

This clone showed up just once. The rearrangement uses TRBV7-2 and TRBJ2-7; 12 bases agree with TRBD2. Germline V gene sequence: CDR1 SGHTA, CDR2 FQGNSA. The CDR3 consists of 16 residues. Trimming cost V 5 bases and J 2 bases; bases outside gene matches: 7. CDR3 DNA: TGTGCCAGCAGCCCTTCTCTAGCGGGGGGGCCCTACGAGCAGTACTTC. Its protein is CASSPSLAGGPYEQYF.

V is TRBV19 and J is TRBJ1-1; the D is unclear. Germline assignment: CDR1 LNHDA and CDR2 SQIVND (reference sequence). Trimming shortened V by 6 bases and J by 1 base, and 6 bases separated the two germline ends. The CDR3 consists of 12 residues. Here the CDR3 reads CASSPRNTEAFF. CDR3 in DNA: TGTGCCAGTAGCCCCCGGAACACTGAAGCTTTCTTT.

This rearrangement joins TRBV28 to TRBJ2-1, with 8 positions matching TRBD1. The germline V gene encodes CDR1 MDHEN and CDR2 SYDVKM. CDR3 length: 15 residues. V gave up 2 bases and J gave up 4 bases; unmatched junction bases: 4. CDR3 DNA sequence: TGTGCCAGCAGTTTAGGGACAGGAACTTACAATGAGCAGTTCTTC. Its protein product is CASSLGTGTYNEQFF.

This rearrangement joins TRBV5-5 to TRBJ2-1, with 9 positions matching TRBD2. CDR1 is SGHKS, CDR2 YYEKEE, per germline (reference sequence). The trim removed 6 bases at V and 0 bases at J, leaving 7 bases unmatched. CDR3 length: 16 residues. Here the CDR3 DNA reads TGTGCCAGCAACGTAGCGGGGGTCAACTCCTACAATGAGCAGTTCTTC. Protein product: CASNVAGVNSYNEQFF.

Notes on this clone: One end of the junction varies from germline; a read error may be responsible. Other DNA sequences in this specimen translate into the identical CDR3. The V gene is TRBV7-9, the J gene TRBJ2-1; D might be TRBD2 (7 bases). This CDR3 region has 15 residues. Germline assignment: CDR1 SEHNR and CDR2 FQNEAQ (reference sequence). CDR3 sequence (DNA): TGTGCCAGCAGCCCCGCGGGGGCAATCACCCATGAACAGTTCTTC. Translated, it gives CASSPAGAITHEQFF. Drawing the rest from reference TRBV7-9 and TRBJ2-1, the complete variable domain is DTGVSQNPRHKITKRGQNVTFRCDPISEHNRLYWYRQTLGQGPEFLTYFQNEAQLEKSRLLSDRFSAERPKGSFSTLEIQRTEQGDSAMYLCASSPAGAITHEQFFGPGTRLTVL.

This clone was observed a single time. The V and J genes are TRBV9 and TRBJ1-6; tentatively, D is TRBD1 (6 bases). The CDR3 covers 15 residues. Deletions cut 0 bases from V and 10 bases from J, with 14 bases between. Germline CDR1 reads SGDLS; CDR2 reads YYNGEE. Written as DNA, the CDR3 is TGTGCCAGCAGCGTAGGCGGCAGGGGCGACTCACCCCTCCACTTT. The encoded protein is CASSVGGRGDSPLHF.

This clone is a singleton in its sample. The CDR3 loop is CAILDRGGTEAFF. The CDR3 coding sequence is TGTGCCATCCTGGACCGAGGGGGCACTGAAGCTTTCTTT. V usage is TRBV10-3 and J usage is TRBJ1-1; maybe TRBD1 (6 bases). This CDR3 region has 13 residues. Germline V CDR1 and CDR2: ENHRY, SYGVKD. V gave up 8 bases and J gave up 4 bases, with 14 bases separating them.

The J gene is TRBJ2-1, the V gene TRBV12-5; TRBD1 aligns across 7 bases. Germline CDR1 is LGHNT and CDR2 is FRNRAP. The CDR3 runs to 16 residues. V gave up 6 bases and J gave up 0 bases; unmatched junction bases: 8. The CDR3 sequence is CASGPVTGFSYNEQFF. CDR3 nucleotide sequence: TGTGCTAGTGGCCCGGTGACAGGGTTCTCCTACAATGAGCAGTTCTTC.

The V call is TRBV30, the J call TRBJ1-3; 10 bases are shared with TRBD1. Per germline, CDR1 GTSNPN and CDR2 SVGIG (reference sequence). This CDR3 has 14 residues. J lost 4 bases, V lost 5 bases, and 5 bases had no gene match. CDR3 nucleotide sequence: TGTGCCTGGGCGGGACAGGGGCGAGGAAACACCATATATTTT. Its protein product is CAWAGQGRGNTIYF.

This clone was counted only a few times. J is TRBJ1-1 and V is TRBV28; no definite D call. With 6 bases removed from V and 1 base from J, the gap between germline ends came to 27 bases. Per the germline V gene, CDR1 is MDHEN and CDR2 is SYDVKM. The CDR3 is 19 amino acids. The CDR3 sequence is CASRNRLWTATTRNTEAFF. In DNA, the CDR3 is TGTGCCAGCAGGAACCGATTGTGGACGGCCACAACTAGGAACACTGAAGCTTTCTTT.